The 14 T cell receptor beta chains below all came from one sample that was sequenced in a study of cytomegalovirus exposure and HLA in healthy donors (TCRdb year 2017). Receptors were amplified or captured by the immunoSEQ multiplex PCR assay. The multiplex PCR relied on a mix of 60 forward primers for TCR Vbeta segments and 13 reverse primers for TCR Jbeta segments. Held by TCRdb, this immuneACCESS table contains in-frame sequences only and omits some clones. Under half of the omission traces to an unresolved V gene where checked; the cause of the rest is unknown. This sample is represented by about 68,000 clones; more than 80% of them were singletons. The ten largest make up about 7% of the sample. Specimen: PBMCs. These receptors originate from a human donor in good health.

The J gene is TRBJ2-5, the V gene TRBV19; 10 nucleotides agree with TRBD2. With 4 bases clipped from V and 4 bases from J, the junction kept 9 bases outside the gene matches. Germline-derived CDR1 and CDR2 are LNHDA and SQIVND (reference sequence). The CDR3 is 16 residues long. CDR3 DNA sequence: TGTGCCAGTAGTAATGAGCGGGGGGGCCTTGGAGAGACCCAGTACTTC. Translation gives CASSNERGGLGETQYF. The whole variable domain, remainder taken from reference TRBV19 and TRBJ2-5, is DGGITQSPKYLFRKEGQNVTLSCEQNLNHDAMYWYRQDPGQGLRLIYYSQIVNDFQKGDIAEGYSVSREKKESFPLTVTSAQKNPTAFYLCASSNERGGLGETQYFGPGTRLLVL.

CDR3 residues: CAWSVRGAADTQYF. CDR3 DNA: TGTGCCTGGAGTGTTCGTGGGGCGGCAGATACGCAGTATTTT. The V gene is TRBV30, the J gene TRBJ2-3, with D possibly being TRBD1 (5 bases). V lost 0 bases, J lost 4 bases, and 11 bases lay in between. The length of the CDR3 is 14 residues. Germline CDR1 and CDR2: GTSNPN and SVGIG (reference sequence).

This chain joins TRBV5-8 and TRBJ1-1, with TRBD1 identical over 8 bases. This CDR3 has 15 amino acids. Germline CDR1 and CDR2: SGHTS and YDEGEE. V trimming: 4 bases; J trimming: 1 base; junction bases outside the gene matches: 6. The DNA for the CDR3 is TGTGCCAGCAGCATAGGGACAGGTGGGAACACTGAAGCTTTCTTT. Translation: CASSIGTGGNTEAFF.

CDR3 in DNA: TGTGCCAGCAGCTTGGGGACAGGGGTAGGTGAGCAGTTCTTC. Amino acid sequence: CASSLGTGVGEQFF. This chain joins TRBV5-4 and TRBJ2-1, with TRBD1 matching 9 bases. Germline assignment: CDR1 SGHNT and CDR2 YYREEE (reference sequence). This CDR3 contains 14 residues. The V segment lost 0 bases and the J segment 9 bases; nucleotides outside the gene matches: 4.

The chain uses TRBV5-1 and TRBJ2-4, with TRBD1 identical over 11 bases. The CDR3 totals 18 residues. The germline CDR1 and CDR2 sequences are SGHRS and YFSETQ. Trimming took 0 bases from V and 5 from J; bases not matched to a gene: 10. DNA for the CDR3: TGCGCCAGCAGCTTGGCCGGGACAGGGGGGATTTGGGAAAACATTCAGTACTTC. It yields the protein CASSLAGTGGIWENIQYF. Supplemented by reference TRBV5-1 and TRBJ2-4, the full variable domain reads KAGVTQTPRYLIKTRGQQVTLSCSPISGHRSVSWYQQTPGQGLQFLFEYFSETQRNKGNFPGRFSGRQFSNSRSEMNVSTLELGDSALYLCASSLAGTGGIWENIQYFGAGTRLSVL.

This clone was observed a single time. This chain connects TRBV9 to TRBJ2-5; 14 nucleotides agree with TRBD2. CDR1 and CDR2 (germline): SGDLS, YYNGEE. V shed 1 base and J 7 bases; nucleotides not matched to a gene: 3. The CDR3 consists of 15 residues. CDR3 DNA: TGTGCCAGCAGCGTATGGGGGACTAGCGGGGGGACCCAGTACTTC. It is translated as CASSVWGTSGGTQYF.

This clone was seen a few times. The chain is built from TRBV4-2 and TRBJ1-6; 7 positions agree with TRBD1. The CDR3 is 12 amino acids. Germline V CDR1 and CDR2: LGHNA, YNFKEQ. V was pared by 0 bases and J by 16 bases, with 3 bases of the junction left unmatched. CDR3 amino acids: CASSQDRDRLHF. The CDR3 nucleotides read TGTGCCAGCAGCCAAGACCGGGACAGACTCCACTTT.

The rearrangement links TRBV2 to TRBJ2-2, with 12 bases matching TRBD1. Germline lookup yields CDR1 SNHLY and CDR2 FYNNEI. The CDR3 spans 14 residues. V shed 9 bases, J shed 6 bases, and the junction held 5 bases outside the gene matches. For the CDR3, the DNA is TGTGCCAGGGGGACAGGGGGCATCGCCGGGGAGCTGTTTTTT. Amino acids: CARGTGGIAGELFF.

This clone occurred a few times. This chain joins TRBV18 and TRBJ1-1; TRBD1 aligns across 12 bases. This CDR3 has 16 amino acids. Germline V gives CDR1 KGHSH, CDR2 LQKENI. V lost 3 bases and J lost 3; bases outside the gene matches: 5. The DNA for the CDR3 is TGTGCCAGCTCACCGGGACAGGGGGCGGGGGACACTGAAGCTTTCTTT. Its protein product is CASSPGQGAGDTEAFF.

The J gene is TRBJ1-4, the V gene TRBV19, with 8 positions matching TRBD1. CDR1 is LNHDA and CDR2 is SQIVND in the germline V gene (reference sequence). This CDR3 is 15 amino acids long. V lost 5 bases, J lost 5 bases, and 7 bases stayed unmatched. CDR3 sequence (DNA): TGTGCCAGTAGTTCCCGGGACAGGAAGAATGAAAAACTGTTTTTT. Residues: CASSSRDRKNEKLFF.

As for this clone: At the DNA level, this CDR3 is encoded by other sequences in the same sample as well. The V and J genes are TRBV29-1 and TRBJ1-1; D is uncertain. The CDR3 extends over 14 amino acids. The germline V gene has CDR1 SQVTM and CDR2 ANQGSEA. CDR3 nucleotide sequence: TGCAGTGTTACCCGATTACTACCCCGGGGTGAAGCTTTCTTT. This translates into CSVTRLLPRGEAFF.

The chain has TRBV19 and TRBJ2-7; 15 nucleotides align to TRBD2. This CDR3 is built from 16 residues. The junction had 8 bases not matched to a gene; V was cut back by 5 bases and J by 6 bases. The germline gives CDR1 LNHDA, CDR2 SQIVND (reference sequence). As DNA, the CDR3 is TGTGCCAGTAGTTTTGGACTAGCGGGGGGGCTCCGCGAGCAGTACTTC. Translating gives CASSFGLAGGLREQYF.

V and J are TRBV7-2 and TRBJ2-7; tentatively, D is TRBD2 (6 bases). This CDR3 comprises 17 residues. Looked up from germline, CDR1 is SGHTA and CDR2 is FQGNSA. Deletions cut 5 bases from V and 3 bases from J, with 23 bases between. The CDR3 DNA reads TGTGCCAGCAGCCGGGGGTTCTTATTAGGCAGAGGCTACGAGCAGTACTTC. It codes for CASSRGFLLGRGYEQYF.

CDR3 nucleotides: TGTGCCAGTACCCAAATTCCGGGACAGGCCGGATCTGAAGCTTTCTTT. This sequence encodes CASTQIPGQAGSEAFF. V usage is TRBV19 and J usage is TRBJ1-1; 8 nucleotides align to TRBD1. The germline V gene has CDR1 LNHDA and CDR2 SQIVND (reference sequence). V was pared by 7 bases and J by 6 bases, with 16 bases of the junction left unmatched. There are 16 residues in the CDR3.